These 17 T cell receptor beta chains came from one sample sequenced in a study of cytomegalovirus exposure and HLA in healthy donors. The PCR was carried out with 60 Vbeta primers and 13 Jbeta primers. TCRdb's copy holds only in-frame clones and misses some; the assay was immunoSEQ multiplex PCR. The data show around 150,000 clones, around 80% seen once. The source material was PBMCs. Receptor source: a young man in good health and CMV-seronegative.

The CDR3 sequence is CASSFADRVNSPLHF. The CDR3 DNA sequence: TGTGCCAGCAGCTTTGCGGACAGGGTGAATTCACCCCTCCACTTT. This chain joins TRBV5-4 and TRBJ1-6; 8 bases match TRBD1. Germline V gene lookup returns CDR1 SGHNT and CDR2 YYREEE (reference sequence). V lost 2 bases and J lost 7; bases outside the gene matches: 5. The CDR3 totals 15 residues.

This chain joins TRBV19 and TRBJ1-6; TRBD1 agrees at 7 bases. The J segment lost 8 bases and the V segment lost 5 bases, leaving 6 bases of the junction unmatched. CDR1 and CDR2 from the germline V gene are LNHDA and SQIVND (reference sequence). The CDR3 sequence is 14 residues long. CDR3 loop: CASSFYQGDSPLHF. DNA for the CDR3: TGTGCCAGTAGTTTTTACCAGGGGGATTCACCCCTCCACTTT.

CDR3 bases: TGCGCCAGCAGCCCCCGGGTGGGACTAGGTCCTAATGAGCAGTTCTTC. Its translation: CASSPRVGLGPNEQFF. V is TRBV4-3 and J is TRBJ2-1, with 8 bases lining up with TRBD2. Looked up from germline, CDR1 is LGHNA and CDR2 is YSLEER. V lost 4 bases and J lost 7; bases outside the gene matches: 12. The CDR3 sequence is 16 residues long.

V is TRBV19 and J is TRBJ1-5; no firm D call. The V gene's germline CDR1 is LNHDA and CDR2 SQIVND (reference sequence). CDR3 length equals 13 residues. V was pared by 9 bases and J by 6 bases, with 15 bases between. CDR3 in DNA: TGTGCCAGCTCTACCTTATCCACTCAGCCCCAGCATTTT. This gives the protein CASSTLSTQPQHF.

The V call is TRBV7-2, the J call TRBJ2-7; D unresolved. The V end was cut by 2 bases, the J end by 2 bases, with 7 bases between. Germline values: CDR1 SGHTA, CDR2 FQGNSA. This CDR3 contains 13 residues. CDR3 nucleotide sequence: TGTGCCAGCAGCTTATACACCCCCTACGAGCAGTACTTC. This sequence encodes CASSLYTPYEQYF.

This chain joins TRBV7-3 and TRBJ2-1; 7 bases map to TRBD2. Germline trimming cut 8 bases from V and 8 bases from J; bases unmatched to any gene: 18. CDR1 and CDR2 (germline): SGHTA, FQGTGA. The CDR3 runs to 16 residues. CDR3 nucleotide sequence: TGTGCCAGCTCCCCTGGTGGCGGGAGAATCCGTCATGAGCAGTTCTTC. Its protein is CASSPGGGRIRHEQFF.

A word on this clone: This sample also contains other DNA sequences that code for the same CDR3. This chain connects TRBV30 to TRBJ2-5; 9 positions match TRBD1. With 2 bases clipped from V and 2 bases from J, the junction kept 3 bases outside the gene matches. This CDR3 has 14 residues. Germline CDR1 GTSNPN, CDR2 SVGIG (reference sequence). This CDR3 is CAWSSTGGQETQYF. CDR3 bases: TGTGCCTGGAGTTCGACAGGGGGGCAAGAGACCCAGTACTTC.

The chain couples TRBV7-9 to TRBJ2-7, with TRBD2 identical over 10 bases. Germline V CDR1 and CDR2: SEHNR, FQNEAQ (reference sequence). V was clipped by 6 bases and J by 5 bases; unmatched bases: 1. This CDR3 has 12 amino acids. The CDR3, as DNA: TGTGCCAGCAGTGGACTAGCGGACGAGCAGTACTTC. Protein product: CASSGLADEQYF.

The sample holds one count of this clone. At one of its ends the junction is not consistent with the germline gene, which may arise from a read error. The rearrangement links TRBV7-9 to TRBJ2-7; TRBD1 aligns across 8 bases. The CDR3 consists of 16 residues. The germline V gene has CDR1 SEHNR and CDR2 FQNEAQ (reference sequence). The CDR3 is CSSSFRPGQGPYEQYF. The CDR3 nucleotides are TGTTCCAGCAGCTTTCGGCCAGGACAGGGCCCCTACGAGCAGTACTTC.

The chain uses TRBV7-2 and TRBJ1-4; no clear D. V lost 5 bases to trimming and J lost 2 bases, with 15 bases between them. Germline CDR1 reads SGHTA; CDR2 reads FQGNSA. There are 16 residues in the CDR3. CDR3 region: CASSRKLTITNEKLFF. CDR3 in DNA: TGTGCCAGCAGCCGTAAACTGACAATCACTAATGAAAAACTGTTTTTT.

V and J are TRBV28 and TRBJ1-2, with 8 nucleotides matching TRBD1. There are 12 residues in the CDR3. Germline V CDR1 and CDR2: MDHEN, SYDVKM. V lost 11 bases and J lost 4; bases outside the gene matches: 6. The CDR3 loop is CAGGQGAYGYTF. DNA for the CDR3: TGTGCCGGCGGACAGGGCGCCTATGGCTACACCTTC.

The V and J genes are TRBV18 and TRBJ1-5; D is undetermined. Trimming stripped 3 bases from V and 2 bases from J, with 11 bases between. The CDR3 consists of 15 residues. The germline CDR1 and CDR2 sequences are KGHSH and LQKENI. The CDR3 coding sequence is TGTGCCAGCTCACCGTTCCCAGGCGGCAATCAGCCCCAGCATTTT. Translated, it gives CASSPFPGGNQPQHF.

The chain recombines TRBV5-1 with TRBJ2-2, with a weak D call TRBD2 (7 bases). Germline CDR1 SGHRS, CDR2 YFSETQ. Trimming shortened V by 3 bases and J by 4 bases, and 16 bases separated the two germline ends. The CDR3 is 16 amino acids. This CDR3 is CASSWIGGRGTGELFF. The CDR3 DNA is TGCGCCAGCAGCTGGATCGGGGGGCGAGGCACCGGGGAGCTGTTTTTT.

This rearrangement joins TRBV10-3 to TRBJ2-7, with 7 bases fitting TRBD2. Trimming took 2 bases from V and 3 from J; bases not matched to a gene: 10. Per the germline V gene, CDR1 is ENHRY and CDR2 is SYGVKD. The CDR3 extends over 16 amino acids. This chain's CDR3 is CAISEKEGRGYYEQYF. CDR3 coding DNA: TGTGCCATCAGTGAGAAAGAGGGGCGGGGGTACTACGAGCAGTACTTC.

This clone appeared once. The V and J genes are TRBV5-1 and TRBJ1-2; 8 bases line up with TRBD1. The CDR3 contains 12 residues. Germline-derived CDR1 and CDR2 are SGHRS and YFSETQ. V shed 2 bases and J 6 bases; nucleotides not matched to a gene: 0. CDR3 coding DNA: TGCGCCAGCAGCTTACAGGGGGATGGCTACACCTTC. This gives the protein CASSLQGDGYTF.

The CDR3 nucleotides are TGTGCCAGCAGCAGTCAGGGATCAAACTCTGGGGCCAACGTCCTGACTTTC. This sequence encodes CASSSQGSNSGANVLTF. The chain has TRBV28 and TRBJ2-6; TRBD1 is a possible D gene (5 bases). The V end lost 6 bases, the J end lost 0 bases, and 15 bases lay between the germline ends. The CDR3 loop spans 17 amino acids. Germline V gene sequence: CDR1 MDHEN, CDR2 SYDVKM.

The genes are TRBV29-1 and TRBJ2-1; TRBD2 might be the D (6 bases). The CDR3 consists of 12 residues. The germline gives CDR1 SQVTM, CDR2 ANQGSEA. The germline V and J ends were trimmed by 6 bases and 6 bases, with 12 bases remaining between them. Written as DNA, the CDR3 is TGCAGCGTCCCTCTCGGGGGCAATGAGCAGTTCTTC. This encodes CSVPLGGNEQFF.